Shown below are 21 T cell receptor beta chains from a single sample sequenced in a study of blood T cells in healthy people across ages. A second roughly 6 to 11 cycle PCR used barcoded and J-beta primers. TCRdb used MiXCR to reprocess the 5' RACE reads, holding one entry per CDR3 protein. The top ten clones hold roughly 3.1% of a sample with more than 650,000 distinct CDR3 sequences, roughly 24% of them seen once. These data were also reused for a study on T cells of mothers and their children.

The sample was blood. The receptors come from a boy younger than 18 in good health.

This clonotype showed up many times. The genes are TRBV6-5 and TRBJ2-5; 7 bases line up with TRBD2. Germline V gene sequence: CDR1 MNHEY, CDR2 SVGAGI. The ends lost 4 bases at V and 4 bases at J; junction bases unmatched: 9. This CDR3 comprises 15 residues. CDR3 coding DNA: TGTGCCAGCAGTTTCGGGCGGGGGAGCGGAGAGACCCAGTACTTC. Translating it yields CASSFGRGSGETQYF.

The chain joins TRBV10-3 to TRBJ2-3; the D gene is possibly TRBD1 (6 bases). The CDR3 loop spans 16 amino acids. The V and J ends lost 2 bases and 2 bases respectively, with 14 bases between them. CDR1 and CDR2 (germline): ENHRY, SYGVKD. The CDR3 nucleotides are TGTGCCATCAGTGAGGGGACACCAACAAACACAGATACGCAGTATTTT. Translated: CAISEGTPTNTDTQYF.

The chain uses TRBV2 and TRBJ2-5, with D uncertain. Deletions cut 1 base from V and 1 base from J, with 10 bases between. The CDR3 totals 15 residues. Germline-derived CDR1 and CDR2 are SNHLY and FYNNEI. CDR3 nucleotide sequence: TGTGCCAGCAGTGAAGGGATGGCAACCCAAGAGACCCAGTACTTC. Translation: CASSEGMATQETQYF.

The chain is built from TRBV20-1 and TRBJ2-7; D possibly matches TRBD1 or TRBD2 (6 bases each). The CDR3 has 13 residues. V lost 4 bases and J 5 bases, leaving 15 bases between the germline ends. CDR1 and CDR2 from the germline V gene are DFQATT and SNEGSKA (reference sequence). Here the CDR3 DNA reads TGCAGTGCTATTGTCGGGGGCAAGGACGAGCAGTACTTC. It encodes CSAIVGGKDEQYF.

This chain connects TRBV6-2 or TRBV6-3 to TRBJ2-3; no clear D. Germline V gene sequence: CDR1 MNHEY, CDR2 SVGEGT. This CDR3 spans 15 amino acids. Trimming cost V 0 bases and J 5 bases, with 12 bases left between them. Here the CDR3 reads CASSYSALNVDTQYF. CDR3 DNA: TGTGCCAGCAGTTACTCCGCCTTGAATGTAGATACGCAGTATTTT.

This clonotype has a handful of counts. This rearrangement joins TRBV7-9 to TRBJ1-1; D is unresolved. V was trimmed by 2 bases and J by 2 bases, leaving 9 bases between them. The CDR3 covers 14 residues. Germline V lookup: CDR1 SEHNR, CDR2 FQNEAQ (reference sequence). CDR3 region: CASSLLATNTEAFF. The CDR3 DNA reads TGTGCCAGCAGCTTATTAGCTACAAACACTGAAGCTTTCTTT.

This clonotype came up a few times. V gene TRBV5-1 combines with J gene TRBJ2-5; D may match TRBD1 or TRBD2 (6 bases each). V was cut by 0 bases and J by 5 bases, with 14 bases left in between. The CDR3 is 15 residues long. Looked up from germline, CDR1 is SGHRS and CDR2 is YFSETQ. This CDR3 reads CASSLGPGGGETQYF. The CDR3 region has the DNA TGCGCCAGCAGCTTGGGGCCAGGAGGGGGGGAGACCCAGTACTTC.

This chain joins TRBV11-2 and TRBJ1-4; tentatively, D is TRBD1 (5 bases). Trimming shortened V by 1 base and J by 3 bases, and 12 bases separated the two germline ends. The CDR3 extends over 16 amino acids. Germline V lookup: CDR1 SGHAT, CDR2 FQNNGV. The CDR3 nucleotides read TGTGCCAGCAGCTTAGCGGGGGACCCTCCTAATGAAAAACTGTTTTTT. Its translation: CASSLAGDPPNEKLFF.

This sequence joins TRBV5-5 and TRBJ1-2; the D gene is possibly TRBD1 (6 bases). The CDR3 covers 14 residues. Germline V gene lookup returns CDR1 SGHKS and CDR2 YYEKEE (reference sequence). Trimming pared 5 bases from V and 4 bases from J, leaving 15 bases between. The CDR3 reads CASSPAGQRYGYTF. In DNA, the CDR3 is TGTGCCAGCAGTCCGGCAGGACAGCGCTATGGCTACACCTTC.

The genes are TRBV29-1 and TRBJ2-1; D is undetermined. Between the trimmed V and J ends, which lost 4 bases and 3 bases, there was a span of 7 bases. The germline V gene has CDR1 SQVTM and CDR2 ANQGSEA. The CDR3 spans 12 residues. The CDR3 loop is CSVGHLYNEQFF. DNA for the CDR3: TGCAGCGTTGGACACCTCTACAATGAGCAGTTCTTC.

The chain employs TRBV28 and TRBJ1-3, with D tentatively TRBD1 (6 bases). The CDR3 totals 14 residues. V was shortened by 7 bases and J by 4 bases, with 14 bases between the two germline ends. Germline CDR1 and CDR2: MDHEN and SYDVKM. The DNA of the CDR3 is TGTGCCAGCAACGGGGGGGCTCGAGGAAACACCATATATTTT. This encodes CASNGGARGNTIYF. The variable domain in full, completed from reference TRBV28 and TRBJ1-3, reads DVKVTQSSRYLVKRTGEKVFLECVQDMDHENMFWYRQDPGLGLRLIYFSYDVKMKEKGDIPEGYSVSREKKERFSLILESASTNQTSMYLCASNGGARGNTIYFGEGSWLTVV.

This clonotype was observed a few times. J is TRBJ2-5 and V is TRBV28; 9 bases line up with TRBD2. CDR1 and CDR2 from the germline V gene are MDHEN and SYDVKM. V lost 3 bases, J lost 3 bases, and 5 bases stayed unmatched. The CDR3 has 15 residues. The CDR3 is CASSLGGGVEETQYF. The DNA of the CDR3 is TGTGCCAGCAGTTTGGGCGGGGGGGTGGAAGAGACCCAGTACTTC.

This chain connects TRBV12-3 or TRBV12-4 to TRBJ1-1, with 7 bases lining up with TRBD1. This CDR3 has 13 residues. With V trimmed by 7 bases and J by 4 bases, 6 bases remained unmatched. The DNA of the CDR3 is TGTGCCAGCACCATTCACAGGGGCACTGAAGCTTTCTTT. Translating gives CASTIHRGTEAFF.

The chain joins TRBV29-1 to TRBJ2-7; possibly TRBD2 for D (7 bases). Looked up from germline, CDR1 is SQVTM and CDR2 is ANQGSEA. V was trimmed by 4 bases and J by 2 bases, leaving 15 bases between them. This CDR3 comprises 14 residues. CDR3 region: CSVGGGFPAYEQYF. CDR3 nucleotide sequence: TGCAGCGTTGGGGGGGGCTTCCCTGCCTACGAGCAGTACTTC.

This rearrangement joins TRBV11-2 to TRBJ2-7, with D possibly being TRBD2 (6 bases). The CDR3 contains 12 residues. Germline-derived CDR1 and CDR2 are SGHAT and FQNNGV. V was cut by 7 bases and J by 3 bases, with 10 bases left in between. The CDR3 here is CASNLGSYEQYF. CDR3 DNA: TGTGCCAGCAACCTCGGGAGCTACGAGCAGTACTTC.

There are a few counts of this clonotype. V is TRBV28 and J is TRBJ2-1; D ambiguous. This CDR3 region has 11 residues. V gave up 5 bases and J gave up 9 bases, with 8 bases separating them. CDR1 is MDHEN and CDR2 is SYDVKM in the germline V gene. CDR3 DNA: TGTGCCAGCAGTGATAGTGGTGAGCAGTTCTTC. It translates to CASSDSGEQFF.

The sample holds a few counts of this clonotype. This rearrangement joins TRBV13 to TRBJ2-7; D unclear. V lost 2 bases to trimming and J lost 2 bases, with 7 bases between them. The CDR3 extends over 13 amino acids. CDR1 is PRHDT and CDR2 is FYEKMQ in the germline V gene (reference sequence). CDR3 sequence (DNA): TGTGCCAGCAGCTTAAGCCTGACCTACGAGCAGTACTTC. The encoded protein is CASSLSLTYEQYF.

The rearrangement uses TRBV4-1 and TRBJ1-4; D is ambiguous. Deletions cut 0 bases from V and 0 bases from J, with 11 bases between. Germline CDR1 is MGHRA and CDR2 is YSYEKL. The CDR3 has 17 amino acids. The CDR3 loop reads CASSQDIGAATNEKLFF. CDR3 bases: TGCGCCAGCAGCCAAGATATAGGCGCAGCAACTAATGAAAAACTGTTTTTT.

The V and J genes are TRBV9 and TRBJ2-1; D perhaps matches TRBD1 (5 bases). V lost 1 base to trimming and J lost 8 bases, with 10 bases between them. CDR1 and CDR2 from the germline V gene are SGDLS and YYNGEE. The CDR3 extends over 13 amino acids. The CDR3, as DNA: TGTGCCAGCAGCGTAACAACAGGCTATGAGCAGTTCTTC. Its protein product is CASSVTTGYEQFF.

The chain recombines TRBV6-2 or TRBV6-3 with TRBJ1-3, with no clear D. Trimming removed 2 bases from V and 0 bases from J, with 11 bases in between. CDR3 length equals 16 residues. Germline V gene sequence: CDR1 MNHEY, CDR2 SVGEGT. The CDR3 region has the DNA TGTGCCAGCAGTTACCATGGTAGAAGCTCTGGAAACACCATATATTTT. Residues: CASSYHGRSSGNTIYF.

Written as DNA, the CDR3 is TGCAGTGCTAAGGGAGCGGGGGGAAACGAGCAGTACTTC. Translation: CSAKGAGGNEQYF. The rearrangement joins TRBV20-1 to TRBJ2-7; 9 nucleotides match TRBD2. CDR3 size: 13 residues. Trimming cost V 4 bases and J 5 bases; bases outside gene matches: 6. The germline gives CDR1 DFQATT, CDR2 SNEGSKA (reference sequence).